One sample yielded the 7 T cell receptor beta chains listed below, sequenced in a study of post-analysis software for immune sequencing data. Regarding the study as a whole: Controls had lower frequencies than patients of roughly five TRBV segments, which included TRBV5-6, TRBV5-1 and TRBV20-1.

These receptors have no known antigen. Prepared libraries of TCR beta cDNA carried unique molecular identifiers. MiXCR, run by TCRdb on the PCR reads, gives a single entry per CDR3 protein. The data hold more than 500,000 distinct CDR3 sequences, with under 40% observed a single time. The sample taken for sequencing was blood. These TCRs come from a girl aged 2-17 years with multiple sclerosis.

The chain has TRBV12-3 or TRBV12-4 and TRBJ2-3; 7 nucleotides match TRBD1. The CDR3 length is 15 residues. The V and J ends lost 6 bases and 0 bases, in that order; junction bases with no gene match: 6. The CDR3 nucleotides read TGTGCCAGCAGACGAGGACAGGCGAGCACAGATACGCAGTATTTT. It translates to CASRRGQASTDTQYF.

This clonotype was observed a few times. The gene calls are TRBV7-6 and TRBJ2-5, with 9 bases aligning to TRBD1. The germline V gene encodes CDR1 SGHVS and CDR2 FNYEAQ. The ends lost 5 bases at V and 4 bases at J; junction bases unmatched: 2. The CDR3 spans 13 residues. CDR3 residues: CASSGDRVETQYF. CDR3 DNA sequence: TGTGCCAGCAGCGGGGACAGGGTAGAGACCCAGTACTTC.

CDR3 in amino acids: CSADRDSISLSSYEQYF. The DNA for the CDR3 is TGCAGTGCTGATCGGGACAGCATATCACTCTCCTCCTACGAGCAGTACTTC. The chain has TRBV20-1 and TRBJ2-7, with 7 positions matching TRBD1. The trim removed 5 bases at V and 0 bases at J, leaving 16 bases unmatched. Germline assignment: CDR1 DFQATT and CDR2 SNEGSKA (reference sequence). The CDR3 runs to 17 residues.

This clonotype was observed a handful of times. The CDR3 DNA sequence: TGTGCCAGCAGTTTGGGGACAGGATACACCGGGGAGCTGTTTTTT. Translated: CASSLGTGYTGELFF. The chain combines TRBV12-3 or TRBV12-4 with TRBJ2-2; 8 bases are shared with TRBD1. The junction had 3 bases not matched to a gene; V was cut back by 3 bases and J by 3 bases. This CDR3 contains 15 residues.

This clonotype was counted at least ten times. The genes are TRBV4-1 and TRBJ1-6, with D possibly matching TRBD1 (5 bases). Trimming stripped 3 bases from V and 0 bases from J, with 12 bases between. This CDR3 region has 17 residues. Per germline, CDR1 MGHRA and CDR2 YSYEKL. This chain's CDR3 is CASSQGELSSYNSPLHF. CDR3 in DNA: TGCGCCAGCAGCCAGGGGGAATTAAGCTCCTATAATTCACCCCTCCACTTT.

As regards this clonotype: An end of the junction does not agree with germline; a read error may underlie this. The V and J genes are TRBV6-6 and TRBJ2-1; 7 nucleotides agree with TRBD1. Germline CDR1 is MNHNY and CDR2 is SVGAGI (reference sequence). The CDR3 is made up of 16 amino acids. As DNA, the CDR3 is TGTGCCGGCAGTTACCGAGACAGGGTGAAATACAATGAGCAGTTCTTC. Translation: CAGSYRDRVKYNEQFF.

V and J are TRBV3-1 and TRBJ2-5; D uncertain. Germline CDR1 LGHDT, CDR2 YNNKEL (reference sequence). With 2 bases removed from V and 2 bases from J, the gap between germline ends came to 9 bases. CDR3 size: 14 residues. The CDR3 DNA reads as TGTGCCAGCAGCCAACTAGTGAGACAAGAGACCCAGTACTTC. Its translation: CASSQLVRQETQYF.